The T cell receptor (beta chain) under discussion was sequenced for a study of blood T cell repertoires in COVID-19. Here immunoSEQ multiplex PCR was the method, and the copy in TCRdb shows in-frame clones only, minus some. The table has some 250,000 clones, 81% seen once; the top ten hold 6.5% to 9%. The germline CDR1 and CDR2 sequences are GTSNPN and SVGIG (reference sequence). V was clipped by 2 bases and J by 0 bases, with 13 bases between them. This CDR3 contains 16 residues. This rearrangement joins TRBV30 to TRBJ2-2; D gene uncertain. The receptor comes from an elderly woman with COVID-19, enrolled during active disease. Sequencing was performed on peripheral blood. The CDR3 reads CAWSPHSNSNTGELFF. For the CDR3, the DNA is TGTGCCTGGAGTCCCCACAGTAATTCGAACACCGGGGAGCTGTTTTTT.